Below, one T cell receptor (beta chain) is given with its context. Its matching antigen is unknown. Assay: immunoSEQ multiplex PCR; the TCRdb copy retains only in-frame clones and omits some. The profile covers around 160,000 clones, with around 90% appearing a single time and more than 1.3% taken by the ten largest. The sample comes from a study of T cell responses to AZD1222 COVID-19 vaccine. Study information: Second-dose timings of about 4 or about 12 weeks were pooled. General study findings and limits: Vaccine-associated CD4 TCRs spanned spike, dominant at 160-218 and 743-854. Mostly white British, mostly female donors; authors suggested clonal diversity may be underestimated.

The CDR3 length is 16 residues. CDR1 and CDR2 from the germline V gene are MDHEN and SYDVKM. The V and J ends lost 5 bases and 2 bases, in that order; junction bases with no gene match: 7. This sequence was found in an adult in good health. The chain joins TRBV28 to TRBJ2-4, with TRBD1 matching 9 bases. The specimen was peripheral blood, collected on day 0 of AZD1222 vaccination. Here the CDR3 DNA reads TGTGCCAGCAGTATTCCTGGACAGGGGACCAAAAACATTCAGTACTTC. Translating gives CASSIPGQGTKNIQYF.